This T cell receptor beta chain was recorded in a study of blood T cell repertoires in COVID-19. Study summary: The samples span acute and convalescent COVID-19 from the United States, Italy and Spain. PBMCs, B-cell-depleted T cells, or T cells were the source of the cDNA or gDNA that made up the material.

The CDR3 contains 15 residues. V lost 6 bases, J lost 2 bases, and 6 bases stayed unmatched. The germline gives CDR1 LGHDT, CDR2 YNNKEL (reference sequence). In the authors' methods: Estimation of nucleated cell counts was performed using reference gene primer amplification. Profiling relied on immunoSEQ multiplex PCR, and the TCRdb table lists in-frame clones only, not all of them. V, J and clone size derive from that table, while D and trimming were established from the DNA sequence. The repertoire holds under 250,000 clones, with around 75% as singletons. Enrolment of Seattle patients took place during active infection, and they were followed longitudinally.

The chain joins TRBV3-1 (or the pseudogene TRBV3-2) to TRBJ1-4; 7 bases match TRBD1. Sequenced sample: peripheral blood. The TCR sequence derives from a woman aged 40 to 50 with COVID-19, enrolled during active disease. The CDR3 DNA is TGTGCCAGCAGGAAGGGGGCGCTGACTAATGAAAAACTGTTTTTT. As protein: CASRKGALTNEKLFF.